The clone carrying this T cell receptor beta chain was seen a few times. TCRdb itself ran the RT-PCR reads through MiXCR, one entry per CDR3 protein. The table includes 70,000 or so distinct CDR3 sequences, about 26% detected once. This record belongs to a study of patients and donors after allogeneic stem cell transplantation. The receptor was isolated from a human donor who was either an allogeneic HSCT recipient or a stem cell or donor lymphocyte infusion donor (not recorded which). It is not recorded whose cells these are; they may come from a transplant donor. Sequencing input: blood, either unsorted or a sorted T cell fraction (not recorded which).

Written as DNA, the CDR3 is TGTGCCAGCAGCTTTTACAGGTTCTCTGGGGCCAACGTCCTGACTTTC. Amino acids: CASSFYRFSGANVLTF. This sequence joins TRBV5-5 and TRBJ2-6, with D tentatively TRBD1 (5 bases). Germline CDR1 reads SGHKS; CDR2 reads YYEKEE (reference sequence). Trimming took 2 bases from V and 0 from J, leaving 9 bases between them. The CDR3 covers 16 residues.